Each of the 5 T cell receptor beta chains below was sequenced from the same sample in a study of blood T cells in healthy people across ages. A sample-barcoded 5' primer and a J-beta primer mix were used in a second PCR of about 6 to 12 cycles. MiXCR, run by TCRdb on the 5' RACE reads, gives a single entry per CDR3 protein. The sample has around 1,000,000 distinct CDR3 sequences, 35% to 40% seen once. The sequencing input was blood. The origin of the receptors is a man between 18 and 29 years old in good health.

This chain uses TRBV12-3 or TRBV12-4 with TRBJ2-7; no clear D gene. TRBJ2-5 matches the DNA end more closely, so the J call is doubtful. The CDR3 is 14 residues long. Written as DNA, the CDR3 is TGTGCCAGCAGTTTAGGTCACCCGGGTGAGACCCAGTACTTC. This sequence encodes CASSLGHPGETQYF.

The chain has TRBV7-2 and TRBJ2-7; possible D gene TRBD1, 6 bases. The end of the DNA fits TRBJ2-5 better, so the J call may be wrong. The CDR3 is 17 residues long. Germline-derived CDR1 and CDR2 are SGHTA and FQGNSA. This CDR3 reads CASSLARQAFSQETQYF. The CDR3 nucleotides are TGTGCCAGCAGCTTAGCGAGACAGGCGTTCAGCCAAGAGACCCAGTACTTC.

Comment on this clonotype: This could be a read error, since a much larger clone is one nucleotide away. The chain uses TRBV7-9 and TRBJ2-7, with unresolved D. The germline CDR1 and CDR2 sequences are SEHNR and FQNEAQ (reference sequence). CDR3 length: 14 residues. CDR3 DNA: TGTGCCTGCAGCCTCCCCTCAGTAGACTACGAGCAGTACTTC. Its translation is CACSLPSVDYEQYF.

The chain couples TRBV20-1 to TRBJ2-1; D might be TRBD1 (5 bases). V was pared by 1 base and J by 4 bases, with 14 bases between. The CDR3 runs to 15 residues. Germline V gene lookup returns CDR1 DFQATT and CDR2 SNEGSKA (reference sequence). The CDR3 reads CSARGRARSYNEQFF. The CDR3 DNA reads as TGCAGTGCTAGAGGCAGGGCCAGATCATACAATGAGCAGTTCTTC.

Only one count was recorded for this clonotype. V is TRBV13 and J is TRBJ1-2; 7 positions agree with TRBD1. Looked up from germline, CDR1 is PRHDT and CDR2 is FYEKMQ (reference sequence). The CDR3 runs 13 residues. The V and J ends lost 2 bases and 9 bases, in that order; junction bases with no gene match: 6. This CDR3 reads CASSLRGLRSYTF. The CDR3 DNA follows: TGTGCCAGCAGCTTAAGGGGGCTTAGGAGCTACACCTTC.